This TCR beta chain stems from a study of blood T cell repertoires in COVID-19. Study details: Samples representing acute and convalescent COVID-19 were sourced from the United States, Italy and Spain. T cells, B-cell-depleted T cells, or PBMCs supplied cDNA or gDNA.

Germline V lookup: CDR1 SGHTA, CDR2 FQGNSA. The CDR3 has 13 residues. With 3 bases removed from V and 7 bases from J, the gap between germline ends came to 12 bases. As processed by the authors: Cell counts per sample came from amplifying reference gene primers. Using immunoSEQ multiplex PCR, the repertoire was profiled, and TCRdb retains in-frame clones only, with some absent. V, J and clone size derive from that table, while D and trimming were established from the DNA sequence. The sample carries 150,000 to 180,000 clones, about four fifths recorded once. This TCR derives from a man in his 60s with acute or convalescent COVID-19. The sequenced material came from peripheral blood. V usage is TRBV7-2 and J usage is TRBJ2-5; D may be TRBD1 (6 bases). The CDR3: CASSLNARGTQYF. The CDR3 region has the DNA TGTGCCAGCAGCTTGAATGCCAGGGGGACCCAGTACTTC.